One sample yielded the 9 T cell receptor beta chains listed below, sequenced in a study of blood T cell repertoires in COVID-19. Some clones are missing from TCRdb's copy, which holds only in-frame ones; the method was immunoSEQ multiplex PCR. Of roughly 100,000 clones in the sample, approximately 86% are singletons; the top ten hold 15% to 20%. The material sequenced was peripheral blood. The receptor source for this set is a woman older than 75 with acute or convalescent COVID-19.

CDR3 DNA: TGTGCCAGCAGCGTAGCTTCGGAGCAAAACTATGGCTACACCTTC. This sequence encodes CASSVASEQNYGYTF. The V call is TRBV9, the J call TRBJ1-2; no reliable D call. The V gene's germline CDR1 is SGDLS and CDR2 YYNGEE. The CDR3 is 15 residues long. V was trimmed by 0 bases and J by 2 bases, leaving 11 bases between them.

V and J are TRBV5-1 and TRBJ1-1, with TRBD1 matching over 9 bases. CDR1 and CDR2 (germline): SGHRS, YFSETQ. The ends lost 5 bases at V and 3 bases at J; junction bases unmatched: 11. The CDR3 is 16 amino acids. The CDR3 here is CASRLGQGNLYTEAFF. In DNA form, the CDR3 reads TGCGCCAGCAGGTTAGGACAGGGGAATTTGTACACTGAAGCTTTCTTT.

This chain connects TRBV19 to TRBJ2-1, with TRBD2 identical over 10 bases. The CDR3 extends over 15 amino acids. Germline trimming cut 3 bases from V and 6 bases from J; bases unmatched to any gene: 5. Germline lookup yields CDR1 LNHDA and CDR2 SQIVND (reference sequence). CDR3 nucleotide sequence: TGTGCCAGTAGTATCAAGCGGGGGGGTTCCAATGAGCAGTTCTTC. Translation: CASSIKRGGSNEQFF.

The CDR3 spells CSASDGVSNQPQHF. In nucleotides, the CDR3 is TGCAGTGCTAGTGACGGGGTTAGCAATCAGCCCCAGCATTTT. The rearrangement uses TRBV20-1 and TRBJ1-5; D call uncertain. This CDR3 region has 14 residues. The germline gives CDR1 DFQATT, CDR2 SNEGSKA (reference sequence). Trimming cost V 3 bases and J 0 bases, with 9 bases left between them.

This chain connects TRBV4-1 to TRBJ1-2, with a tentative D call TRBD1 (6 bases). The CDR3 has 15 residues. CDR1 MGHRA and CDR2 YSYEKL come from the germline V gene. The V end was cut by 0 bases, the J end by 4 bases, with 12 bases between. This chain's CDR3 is CASSQDQGRSYGYTF. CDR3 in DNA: TGCGCCAGCAGCCAAGATCAGGGGCGCAGCTATGGCTACACCTTC.

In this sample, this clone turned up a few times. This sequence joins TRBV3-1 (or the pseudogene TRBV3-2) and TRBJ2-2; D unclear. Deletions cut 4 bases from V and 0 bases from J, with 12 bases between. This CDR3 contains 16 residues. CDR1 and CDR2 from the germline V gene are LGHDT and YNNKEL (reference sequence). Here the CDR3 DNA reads TGTGCCAGCAGCCTCACCTACCTCGCGAACACCGGGGAGCTGTTTTTT. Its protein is CASSLTYLANTGELFF.

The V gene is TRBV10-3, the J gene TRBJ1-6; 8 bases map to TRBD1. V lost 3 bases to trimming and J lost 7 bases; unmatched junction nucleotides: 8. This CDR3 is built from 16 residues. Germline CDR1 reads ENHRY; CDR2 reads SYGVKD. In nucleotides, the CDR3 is TGTGCCATCAGTGAAACGGATAACAGGGGGAATTCACCCCTCCACTTT. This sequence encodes CAISETDNRGNSPLHF.

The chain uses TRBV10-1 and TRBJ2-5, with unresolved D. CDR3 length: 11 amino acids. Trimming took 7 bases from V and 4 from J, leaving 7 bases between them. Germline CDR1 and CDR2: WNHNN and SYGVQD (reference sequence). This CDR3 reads CASIFRETQYF. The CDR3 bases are TGCGCCAGCATCTTTCGAGAGACCCAGTACTTC.

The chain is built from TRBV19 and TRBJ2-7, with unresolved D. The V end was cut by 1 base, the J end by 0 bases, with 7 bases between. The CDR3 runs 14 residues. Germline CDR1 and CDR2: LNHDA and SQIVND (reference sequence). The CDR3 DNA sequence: TGTGCCAGTAGTATAGGGTCCGGCTCCTACGAGCAGTACTTC. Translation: CASSIGSGSYEQYF. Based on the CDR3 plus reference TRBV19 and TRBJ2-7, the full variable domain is DGGITQSPKYLFRKEGQNVTLSCEQNLNHDAMYWYRQDPGQGLRLIYYSQIVNDFQKGDIAEGYSVSREKKESFPLTVTSAQKNPTAFYLCASSIGSGSYEQYFGPGTRLTVT.